This T cell receptor (beta chain) was sequenced during a study of CD8 T cells in ankylosing spondylitis. The germline CDR1 and CDR2 sequences are DFQATT and SNEGSKA (reference sequence). The ends were cut back, 3 bases at V and 2 bases at J, with 12 bases in the middle. This CDR3 has 14 residues. TCRdb itself ran the 5' RACE reads through MiXCR, one entry per CDR3 protein. The sample has approximately 100,000 distinct CDR3 sequences; roughly 8% are singletons. Study-wide findings and caveats: As for the disease-linked clones, they showed a CD8+ phenotype and occurred at relatively low frequencies in peripheral blood.

This clonotype was recorded at least ten times. What it binds is not known. The V gene is TRBV20-1, the J gene TRBJ2-3; D ambiguous. The specimen sequenced was blood, either unsorted or a sorted T cell fraction (not recorded which). This TCR was recovered from a male donor with ankylosing spondylitis or in good health (not recorded which). The CDR3 protein is CSASVLVATDTQYF. The CDR3 bases are TGCAGTGCTAGTGTTCTGGTTGCCACAGATACGCAGTATTTT.